These T cell receptor beta chains were read from a single sample in a study of blood T cell repertoires in COVID-19. Profiling relied on immunoSEQ multiplex PCR, and the TCRdb table lists in-frame clones only, not all of them. Among 100,000 to 120,000 clones, roughly four fifths were seen once, and the ten largest hold 16%. The sample comprised peripheral blood. The source is a woman aged 55-70 years with acute or convalescent COVID-19. Each CDR3 is given with its conserved first and last residue.

>TRBV4-3|TRBJ1-2
CASSQVVSRGGYTF
>TRBV11-3|TRBJ2-1
CASGKQGYNEQFF
>TRBV19|TRBJ1-1
CASSPPDMNTEAFF
>TRBV19|TRBJ2-3
CASCMGGGVDTQYF
>TRBV6-2/TRBV6-3|TRBJ2-3
CASSYAVAGGNEDTQYF
>TRBV10-3|TRBJ1-1
CAISGEQGGLTFF
>TRBV11-2|TRBJ1-1
CASSLPTGTSNTEAFF
>TRBV28|TRBJ1-2
CASRRTGNRGYTF
>TRBV24-1|TRBJ1-2
CATSPDGLPYGYTF
>TRBV7-9|TRBJ1-4
CASSLQGTGGREKLFF
>TRBV18|TRBJ1-5
CASSRQDGDQPQHF
>TRBV5-1|TRBJ2-3
CASSVSQGSTDTQYF
>TRBV15|TRBJ2-7
CATSRDPPRGWGYEQYF
>TRBV19|TRBJ2-7
CASREDTSYEQYF
>TRBV21-1|TRBJ2-7
CASSQTGQGFAITWEQYF
>TRBV6-2/TRBV6-3|TRBJ2-7
CASSNGAGAGLSSYEQYF
>TRBV19|TRBJ1-1
CASSIASGGTEAFF
>TRBV2|TRBJ2-3
CASSERTGGADTQYF
>TRBV30|TRBJ2-2
CAWRARGLWTGELFF
>TRBV25-1|TRBJ1-5
CASSAGAANQPQHF
>TRBV12-5|TRBJ2-2
CASGRGANTGELFF
>TRBV2|TRBJ1-4
CASTAGTALGELFF
>TRBV19|TRBJ2-5
CASSWRGDRQETQYF
>TRBV5-1|TRBJ2-3
CASSLASDTDTQYF